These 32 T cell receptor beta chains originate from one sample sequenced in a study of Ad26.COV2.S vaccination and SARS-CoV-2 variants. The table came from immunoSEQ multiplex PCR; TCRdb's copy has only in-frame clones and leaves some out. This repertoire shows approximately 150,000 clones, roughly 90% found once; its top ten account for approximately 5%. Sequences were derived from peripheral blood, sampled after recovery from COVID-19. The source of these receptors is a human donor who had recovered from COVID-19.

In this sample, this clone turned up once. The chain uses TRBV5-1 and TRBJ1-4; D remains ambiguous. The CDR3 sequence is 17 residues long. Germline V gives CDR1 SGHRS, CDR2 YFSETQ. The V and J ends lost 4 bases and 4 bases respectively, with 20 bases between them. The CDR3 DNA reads TGCGCCAGCAGCCAAGGTAGAGGTACGGACGGTAATGAAAAACTGTTTTTT. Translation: CASSQGRGTDGNEKLFF.

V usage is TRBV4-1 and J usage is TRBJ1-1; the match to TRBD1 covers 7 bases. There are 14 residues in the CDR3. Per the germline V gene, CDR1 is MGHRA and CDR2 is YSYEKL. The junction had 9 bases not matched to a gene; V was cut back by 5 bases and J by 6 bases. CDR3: CASSTPQGSAEAFF. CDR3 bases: TGCGCCAGCAGCACCCCACAGGGGAGCGCTGAAGCTTTCTTT.

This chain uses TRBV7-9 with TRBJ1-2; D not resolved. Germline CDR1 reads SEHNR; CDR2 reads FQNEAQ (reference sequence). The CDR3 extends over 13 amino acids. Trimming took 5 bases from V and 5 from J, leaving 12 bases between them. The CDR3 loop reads CASSPRGYYGYTF. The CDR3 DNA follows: TGTGCCAGCAGCCCGAGAGGTTATTATGGCTACACCTTC.

The CDR3 coding sequence is TGCGCCAGCAGCCAAGATCTGCAGGGGACCTATGGCTACACCTTC. Amino acid sequence: CASSQDLQGTYGYTF. The chain combines TRBV4-1 with TRBJ1-2, with D possibly being TRBD1 (6 bases). CDR3 length: 15 residues. Trimming took off 0 bases at V and 4 bases at J, with 12 bases between the two ends. Germline V CDR1 and CDR2: MGHRA, YSYEKL.

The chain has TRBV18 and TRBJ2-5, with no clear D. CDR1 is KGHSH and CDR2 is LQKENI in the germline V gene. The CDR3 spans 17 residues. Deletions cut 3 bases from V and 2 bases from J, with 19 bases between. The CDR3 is CASSPQVSGPNQETQYF. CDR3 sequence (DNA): TGTGCCAGCTCACCGCAGGTTTCTGGACCCAATCAAGAGACCCAGTACTTC.

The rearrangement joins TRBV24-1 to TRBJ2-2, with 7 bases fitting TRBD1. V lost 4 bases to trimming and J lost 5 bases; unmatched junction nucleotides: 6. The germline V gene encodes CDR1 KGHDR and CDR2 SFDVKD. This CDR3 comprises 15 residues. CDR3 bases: TGTGCCACCAGTGAAACAGGGGCAGGAACCGGGGAGCTGTTTTTT. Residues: CATSETGAGTGELFF.

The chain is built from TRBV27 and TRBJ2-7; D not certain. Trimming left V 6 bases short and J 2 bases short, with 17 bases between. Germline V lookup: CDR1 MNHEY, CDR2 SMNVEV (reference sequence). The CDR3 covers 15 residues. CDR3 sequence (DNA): TGTGCCAGCAGAGCCAAGTCTAGTGCTACCTACGAGCAGTACTTC. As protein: CASRAKSSATYEQYF.

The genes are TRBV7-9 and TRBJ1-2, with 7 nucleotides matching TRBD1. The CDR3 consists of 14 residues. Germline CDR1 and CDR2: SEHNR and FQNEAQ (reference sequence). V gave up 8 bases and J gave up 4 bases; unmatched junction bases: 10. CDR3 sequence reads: CASGKRQGTYGYTF. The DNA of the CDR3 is TGTGCCAGCGGAAAAAGACAGGGTACCTATGGCTACACCTTC.

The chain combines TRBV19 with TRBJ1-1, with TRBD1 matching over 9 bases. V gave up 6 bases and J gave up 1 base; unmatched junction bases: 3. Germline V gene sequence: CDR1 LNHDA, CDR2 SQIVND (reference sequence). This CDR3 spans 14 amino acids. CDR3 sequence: CASRDRGPNTEAFF. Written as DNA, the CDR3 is TGTGCCAGTAGGGACAGGGGACCGAACACTGAAGCTTTCTTT.

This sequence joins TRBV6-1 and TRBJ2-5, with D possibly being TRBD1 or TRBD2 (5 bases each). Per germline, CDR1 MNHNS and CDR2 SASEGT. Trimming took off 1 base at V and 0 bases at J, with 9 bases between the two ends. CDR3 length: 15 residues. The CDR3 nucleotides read TGTGCCAGCAGTGAAGTAACGGGACACCAAGAGACCCAGTACTTC. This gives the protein CASSEVTGHQETQYF.

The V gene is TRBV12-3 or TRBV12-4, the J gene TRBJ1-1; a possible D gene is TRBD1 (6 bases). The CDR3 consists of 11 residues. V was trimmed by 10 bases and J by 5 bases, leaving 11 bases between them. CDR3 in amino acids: CATAGETEAFF. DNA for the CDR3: TGTGCCACAGCAGGGGAGACTGAAGCTTTCTTT.

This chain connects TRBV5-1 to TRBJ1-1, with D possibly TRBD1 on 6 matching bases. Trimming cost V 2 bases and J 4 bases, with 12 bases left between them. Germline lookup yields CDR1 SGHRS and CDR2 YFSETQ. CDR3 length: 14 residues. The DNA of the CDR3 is TGCGCCAGCAGCTTCACAGGGAGCGCCACTGAAGCTTTCTTT. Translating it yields CASSFTGSATEAFF.

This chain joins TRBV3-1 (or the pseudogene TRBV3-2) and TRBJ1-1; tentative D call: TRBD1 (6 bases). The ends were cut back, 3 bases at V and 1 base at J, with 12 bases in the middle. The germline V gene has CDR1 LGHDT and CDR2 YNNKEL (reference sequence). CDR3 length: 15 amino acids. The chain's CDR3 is CASSQTQGGNTEAFF. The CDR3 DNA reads TGTGCCAGCAGCCAGACACAGGGTGGGAACACTGAAGCTTTCTTT.

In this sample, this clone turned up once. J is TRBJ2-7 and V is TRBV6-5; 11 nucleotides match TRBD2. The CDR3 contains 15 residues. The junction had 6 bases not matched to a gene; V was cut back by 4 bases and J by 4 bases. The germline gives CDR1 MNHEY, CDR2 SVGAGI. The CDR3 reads CASSSTGTSGYEQYF. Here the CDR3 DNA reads TGTGCCAGCAGTTCTACCGGGACTAGCGGTTACGAGCAGTACTTC.

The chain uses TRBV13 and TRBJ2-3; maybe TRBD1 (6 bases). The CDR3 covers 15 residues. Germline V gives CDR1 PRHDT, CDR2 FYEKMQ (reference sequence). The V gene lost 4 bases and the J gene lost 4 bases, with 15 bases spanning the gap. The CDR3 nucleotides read TGTGCCAGCAGCTCCACCCAGGGGACGGCAGATACGCAGTATTTT. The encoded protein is CASSSTQGTADTQYF.

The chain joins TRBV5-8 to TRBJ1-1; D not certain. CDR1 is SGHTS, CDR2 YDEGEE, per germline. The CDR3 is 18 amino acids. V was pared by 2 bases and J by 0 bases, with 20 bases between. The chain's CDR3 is CASSLDPPVGYMNTEAFF. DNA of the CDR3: TGTGCCAGCAGCTTAGACCCCCCAGTGGGTTATATGAACACTGAAGCTTTCTTT.

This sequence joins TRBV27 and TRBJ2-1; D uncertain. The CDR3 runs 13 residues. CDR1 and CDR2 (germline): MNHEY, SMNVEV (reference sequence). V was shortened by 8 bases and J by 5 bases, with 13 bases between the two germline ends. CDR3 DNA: TGTGCCAGCCAGACCCCGCACGACAATGAGCAGTTCTTC. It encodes CASQTPHDNEQFF.

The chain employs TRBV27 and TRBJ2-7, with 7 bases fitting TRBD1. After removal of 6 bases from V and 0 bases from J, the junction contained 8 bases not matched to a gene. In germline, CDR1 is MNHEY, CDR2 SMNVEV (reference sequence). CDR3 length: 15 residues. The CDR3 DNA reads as TGTGCCAGCAGAAAGAGGGACAGAGCCTCCTACGAGCAGTACTTC. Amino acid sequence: CASRKRDRASYEQYF.

CDR3 nucleotide sequence: TGTGCCAGCAGTTTAAGGTGGGACGGCACTGAAGCTTTCTTT. Protein product: CASSLRWDGTEAFF. The chain links TRBV27 to TRBJ1-1, with D possibly being TRBD1 (5 bases). The V end was cut by 2 bases, the J end by 4 bases, with 11 bases between. The CDR3 is 14 residues long. Germline lookup yields CDR1 MNHEY and CDR2 SMNVEV (reference sequence).

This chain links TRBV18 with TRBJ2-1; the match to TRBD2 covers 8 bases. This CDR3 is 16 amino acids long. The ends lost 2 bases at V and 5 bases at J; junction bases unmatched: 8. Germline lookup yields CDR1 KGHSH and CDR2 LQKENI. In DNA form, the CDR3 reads TGTGCCAGCTCACCAACGGGGGGGGGCTTTCACAATGAGCAGTTCTTC. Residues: CASSPTGGGFHNEQFF.

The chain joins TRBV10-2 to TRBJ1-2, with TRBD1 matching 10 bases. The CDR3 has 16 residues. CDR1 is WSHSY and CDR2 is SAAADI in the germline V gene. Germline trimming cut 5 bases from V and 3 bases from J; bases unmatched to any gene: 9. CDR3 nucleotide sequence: TGCGCCAGCAGTAAAGGGACAGGGGCCTGGGACTATGGCTACACCTTC. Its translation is CASSKGTGAWDYGYTF.

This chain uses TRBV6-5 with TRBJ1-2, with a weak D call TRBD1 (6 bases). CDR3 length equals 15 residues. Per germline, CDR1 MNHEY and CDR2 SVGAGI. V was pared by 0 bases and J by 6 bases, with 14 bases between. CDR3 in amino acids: CASSYSPITGNGYTF. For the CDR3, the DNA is TGTGCCAGCAGTTACTCCCCCATTACAGGGAATGGCTACACCTTC.

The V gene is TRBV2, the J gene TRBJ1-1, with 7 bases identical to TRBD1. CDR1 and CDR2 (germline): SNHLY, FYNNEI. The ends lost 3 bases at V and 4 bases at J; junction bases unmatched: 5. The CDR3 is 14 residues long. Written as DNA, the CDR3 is TGTGCCAGCAGTGACCCGGGACAGTTCACTGAAGCTTTCTTT. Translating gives CASSDPGQFTEAFF.

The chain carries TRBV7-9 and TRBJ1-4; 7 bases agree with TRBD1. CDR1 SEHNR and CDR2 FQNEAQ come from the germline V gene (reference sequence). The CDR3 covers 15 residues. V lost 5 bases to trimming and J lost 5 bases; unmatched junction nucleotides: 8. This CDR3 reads CASSGRTGLNEKLFF. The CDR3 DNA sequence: TGTGCCAGCAGCGGACGGACAGGACTGAATGAAAAACTGTTTTTT. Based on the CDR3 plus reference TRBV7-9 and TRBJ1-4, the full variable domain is DTGVSQNPRHKITKRGQNVTFRCDPISEHNRLYWYRQTLGQGPEFLTYFQNEAQLEKSRLLSDRFSAERPKGSFSTLEIQRTEQGDSAMYLCASSGRTGLNEKLFFGSGTQLSVL.

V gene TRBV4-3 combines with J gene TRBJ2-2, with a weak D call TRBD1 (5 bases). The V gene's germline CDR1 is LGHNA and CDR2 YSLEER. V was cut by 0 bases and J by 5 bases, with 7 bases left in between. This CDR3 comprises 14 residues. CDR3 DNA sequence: TGCGCCAGCAGCCAAGAGTCAGGGACCGGGGAGCTGTTTTTT. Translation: CASSQESGTGELFF.

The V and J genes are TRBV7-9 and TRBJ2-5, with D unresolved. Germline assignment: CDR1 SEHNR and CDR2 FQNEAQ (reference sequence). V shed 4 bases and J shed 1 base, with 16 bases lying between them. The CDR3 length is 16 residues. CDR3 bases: TGTGCCAGCAGCTACCACCTATCGGACCCCCAAGAGACCCAGTACTTC. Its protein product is CASSYHLSDPQETQYF.

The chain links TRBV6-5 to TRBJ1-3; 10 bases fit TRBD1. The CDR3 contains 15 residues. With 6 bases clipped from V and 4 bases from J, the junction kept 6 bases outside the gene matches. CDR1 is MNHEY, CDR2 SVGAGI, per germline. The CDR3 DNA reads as TGTGCCAGCAGCAGGAGACAGGGGGCAGGAAACACCATATATTTT. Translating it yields CASSRRQGAGNTIYF.

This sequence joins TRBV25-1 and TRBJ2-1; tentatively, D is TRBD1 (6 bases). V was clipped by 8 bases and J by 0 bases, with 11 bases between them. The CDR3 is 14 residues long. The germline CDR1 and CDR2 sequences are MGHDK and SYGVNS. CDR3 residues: CASGKTGSYNEQFF. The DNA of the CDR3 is TGTGCCAGCGGAAAGACAGGCTCCTACAATGAGCAGTTCTTC.

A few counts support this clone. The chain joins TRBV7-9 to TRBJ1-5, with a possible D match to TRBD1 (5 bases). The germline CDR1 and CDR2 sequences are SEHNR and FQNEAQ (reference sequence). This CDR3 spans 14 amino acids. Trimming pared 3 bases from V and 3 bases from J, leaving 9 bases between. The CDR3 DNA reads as TGTGCCAGCAGCTTGGAGGGACTCAATCAGCCCCAGCATTTT. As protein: CASSLEGLNQPQHF.

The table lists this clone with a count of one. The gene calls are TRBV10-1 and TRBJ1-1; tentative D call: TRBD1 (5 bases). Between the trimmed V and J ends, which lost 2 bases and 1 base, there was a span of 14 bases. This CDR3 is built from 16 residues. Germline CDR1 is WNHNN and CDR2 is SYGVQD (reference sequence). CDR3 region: CASSEGAASKNTEAFF. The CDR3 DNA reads TGCGCCAGCAGTGAGGGGGCAGCTTCAAAGAACACTGAAGCTTTCTTT.

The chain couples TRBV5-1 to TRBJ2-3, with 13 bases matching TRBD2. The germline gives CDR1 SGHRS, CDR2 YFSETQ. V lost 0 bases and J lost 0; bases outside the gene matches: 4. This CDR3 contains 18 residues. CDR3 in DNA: TGCGCCAGCAGCTTGGGACTAGCGGGGGGCCCTAGCACAGATACGCAGTATTTT. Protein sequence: CASSLGLAGGPSTDTQYF.

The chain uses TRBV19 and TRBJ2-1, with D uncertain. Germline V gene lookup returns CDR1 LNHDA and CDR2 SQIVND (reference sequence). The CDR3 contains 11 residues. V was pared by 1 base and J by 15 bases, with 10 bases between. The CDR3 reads CASSIGLVVFF. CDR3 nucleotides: TGTGCCAGTAGTATAGGGCTAGTTGTGTTCTTC.